This TCR beta chain is drawn from a study of blood T cell repertoires in COVID-19. Trimming removed 5 bases from V and 4 bases from J, with 6 bases in between. This CDR3 is 12 amino acids long. CDR1 and CDR2 from the germline V gene are SGHTA and FQGNSA. Profiling relied on immunoSEQ multiplex PCR, and the TCRdb table lists in-frame clones only, not all of them. The sample lists about 180,000 clones, roughly nine tenths occurring once. This TCR came from an older man with active or convalescent COVID-19. The sample was peripheral blood. The V gene is TRBV7-2, the J gene TRBJ1-5; the D is unclear. As DNA, the CDR3 is TGTGCCAGCAGCATTCAGAATCAGCCCCAGCATTTT. This sequence encodes CASSIQNQPQHF.